This T cell receptor (beta chain) was documented in a study of patients and donors after allogeneic stem cell transplantation. CDR1 MNHNS and CDR2 SASEGT come from the germline V gene. The V gene end was trimmed by 7 bases and the J gene end by 7 bases; junction bases not matched to a gene: 13. The CDR3 has 15 amino acids. The sample holds a few counts of this clonotype. TCRdb re-derived calls from the RT-PCR reads in MiXCR, one entry per CDR3 protein. The sample lists some 960,000 distinct CDR3 sequences; about a sixth were seen once. What was sequenced was blood, either unsorted or a sorted T cell fraction (not recorded which). V usage is TRBV6-1 and J usage is TRBJ2-7, with TRBD2 matching over 10 bases. The TCR comes from a human donor who was either an allogeneic HSCT recipient or a stem cell or donor lymphocyte infusion donor (not recorded which). It is not recorded whose cells these are; they may come from a transplant donor. CDR3 amino acids: CASTRGTSGKLEQYF. CDR3 coding DNA: TGTGCCAGCACCAGGGGCACTAGCGGGAAACTTGAGCAGTACTTC.